This T cell receptor beta chain was sequenced during a study of blood T cells in healthy people across ages. Study-level results: Diversity of TCR beta per million T cells declined in a roughly linear way with age. PBMCs that were unsorted prevented a conclusive naive versus antigen-experienced comparison. The long-lived group displayed more naive CD4+ cells, plus higher diversity, than the aged donors did.

V dropped 3 bases and J dropped 0 bases, with 18 bases sitting between them. Germline CDR1 is DFQATT and CDR2 is SNEGSKA (reference sequence). This CDR3 comprises 17 residues. There are a few counts of this clonotype. The antigen is not known. Together with a sample-barcoded 5' primer, a J-beta primer mix was included in a second PCR lasting roughly 7 to 11 cycles. Each cDNA molecule carried a tag from a template-switch adaptor that contained 12 random nucleotides. TCRdb re-called the 5' RACE reads through MiXCR, storing one row per CDR3 protein. In the table there are 1,800,000 or so distinct CDR3 sequences, roughly two fifths of which are singletons.

The chain uses TRBV20-1 and TRBJ2-1, with a possible D match to TRBD1 (5 bases). Sequencing was performed on blood. The receptor's source is a human donor in good health. In DNA form, the CDR3 reads TGCAGTGCTAGCCCTACGATATACAGGTCCTCCTACAATGAGCAGTTCTTC. Translating it yields CSASPTIYRSSYNEQFF.